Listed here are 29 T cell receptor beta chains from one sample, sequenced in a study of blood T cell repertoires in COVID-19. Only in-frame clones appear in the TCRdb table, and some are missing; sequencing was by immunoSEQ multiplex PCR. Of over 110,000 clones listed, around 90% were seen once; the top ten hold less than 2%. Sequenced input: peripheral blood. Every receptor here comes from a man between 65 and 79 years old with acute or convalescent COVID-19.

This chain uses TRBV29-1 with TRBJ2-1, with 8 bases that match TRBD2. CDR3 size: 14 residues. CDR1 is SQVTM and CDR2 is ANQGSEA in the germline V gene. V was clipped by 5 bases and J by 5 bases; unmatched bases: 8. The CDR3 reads CSVKRGQRNNEQFF. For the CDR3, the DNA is TGCAGCGTTAAGCGGGGGCAGAGAAACAATGAGCAGTTCTTC.

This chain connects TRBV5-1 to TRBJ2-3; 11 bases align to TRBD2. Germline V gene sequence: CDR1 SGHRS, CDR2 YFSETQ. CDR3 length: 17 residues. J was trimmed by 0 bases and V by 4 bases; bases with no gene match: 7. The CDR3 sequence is CASSPLAGGLSTDTQYF. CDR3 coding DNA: TGCGCCAGCAGCCCGCTAGCGGGGGGCCTTAGCACAGATACGCAGTATTTT.

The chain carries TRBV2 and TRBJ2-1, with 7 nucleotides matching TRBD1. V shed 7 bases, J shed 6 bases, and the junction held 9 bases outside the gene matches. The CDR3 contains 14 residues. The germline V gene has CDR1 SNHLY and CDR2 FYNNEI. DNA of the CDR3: TGTGCCAGCAACCGGGACAGAATTAGCAATGAGCAGTTCTTC. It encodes CASNRDRISNEQFF. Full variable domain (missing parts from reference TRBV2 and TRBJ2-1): EPEVTQTPSHQVTQMGQEVILRCVPISNHLYFYWYRQILGQKVEFLVSFYNNEISEKSEIFDDQFSVERPDGSNFTLKIRSTKLEDSAMYFCASNRDRISNEQFFGPGTRLTVL.

The CDR3 sequence: CATSGGSGANVLTF. CDR3 DNA: TGTGCCACCAGTGGAGGGTCCGGGGCCAACGTCCTGACTTTC. The chain joins TRBV24-1 to TRBJ2-6, with D maybe TRBD2 (5 bases). This CDR3 has 14 amino acids. The ends were cut back, 5 bases at V and 4 bases at J, with 8 bases in the middle. Germline CDR1 reads KGHDR; CDR2 reads SFDVKD.

CDR3 region: CASRRGVRETQYF. CDR3 coding DNA: TGCGCCAGCAGGCGGGGGGTGAGAGAGACCCAGTACTTC. The chain couples TRBV5-1 to TRBJ2-5; TRBD2 matches 8 bases. V shed 5 bases and J 4 bases; nucleotides not matched to a gene: 4. Germline V CDR1 and CDR2: SGHRS, YFSETQ. The CDR3 runs to 13 residues.

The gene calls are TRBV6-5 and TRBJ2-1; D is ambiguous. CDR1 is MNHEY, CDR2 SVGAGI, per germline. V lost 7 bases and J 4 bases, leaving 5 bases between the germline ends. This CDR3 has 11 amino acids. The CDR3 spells CASTQYNEQFF. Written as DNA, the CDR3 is TGTGCCAGCACCCAGTACAATGAGCAGTTCTTC.

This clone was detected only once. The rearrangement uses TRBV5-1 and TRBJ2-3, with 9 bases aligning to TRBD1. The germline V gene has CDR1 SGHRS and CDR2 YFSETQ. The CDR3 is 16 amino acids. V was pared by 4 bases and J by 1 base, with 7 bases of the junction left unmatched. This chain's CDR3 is CASSDPRTGGTDTQYF. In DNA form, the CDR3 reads TGCGCCAGCAGCGACCCTCGGACAGGGGGCACAGATACGCAGTATTTT.

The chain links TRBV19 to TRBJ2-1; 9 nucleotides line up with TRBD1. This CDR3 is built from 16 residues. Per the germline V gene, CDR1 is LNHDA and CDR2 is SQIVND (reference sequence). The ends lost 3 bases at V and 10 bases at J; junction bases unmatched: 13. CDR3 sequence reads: CASSIGGGQGSREQFF. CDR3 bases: TGTGCCAGTAGTATTGGGGGGGGACAGGGAAGCAGGGAGCAGTTCTTC. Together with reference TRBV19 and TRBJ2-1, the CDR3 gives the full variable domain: DGGITQSPKYLFRKEGQNVTLSCEQNLNHDAMYWYRQDPGQGLRLIYYSQIVNDFQKGDIAEGYSVSREKKESFPLTVTSAQKNPTAFYLCASSIGGGQGSREQFFGPGTRLTVL.

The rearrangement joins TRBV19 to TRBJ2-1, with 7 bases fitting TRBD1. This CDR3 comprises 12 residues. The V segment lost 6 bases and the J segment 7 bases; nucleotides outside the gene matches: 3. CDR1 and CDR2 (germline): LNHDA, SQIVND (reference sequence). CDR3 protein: CASSPDRNEQFF. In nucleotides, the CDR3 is TGTGCCAGTAGCCCGGACAGGAATGAGCAGTTCTTC. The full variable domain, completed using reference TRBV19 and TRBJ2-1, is DGGITQSPKYLFRKEGQNVTLSCEQNLNHDAMYWYRQDPGQGLRLIYYSQIVNDFQKGDIAEGYSVSREKKESFPLTVTSAQKNPTAFYLCASSPDRNEQFFGPGTRLTVL.

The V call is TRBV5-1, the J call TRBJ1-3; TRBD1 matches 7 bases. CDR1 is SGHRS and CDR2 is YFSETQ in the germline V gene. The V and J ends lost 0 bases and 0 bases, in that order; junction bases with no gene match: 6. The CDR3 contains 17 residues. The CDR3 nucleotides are TGCGCCAGCAGCTTGGGGACAGGAAGGAACTCTGGAAACACCATATATTTT. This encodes CASSLGTGRNSGNTIYF.

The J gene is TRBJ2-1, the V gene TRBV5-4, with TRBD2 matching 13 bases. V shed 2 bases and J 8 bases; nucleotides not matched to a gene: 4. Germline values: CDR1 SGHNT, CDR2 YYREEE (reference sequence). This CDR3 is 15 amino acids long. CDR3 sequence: CASSFYTSGGDEQFF. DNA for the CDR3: TGTGCCAGCAGCTTCTATACTAGCGGGGGGGATGAGCAGTTCTTC.

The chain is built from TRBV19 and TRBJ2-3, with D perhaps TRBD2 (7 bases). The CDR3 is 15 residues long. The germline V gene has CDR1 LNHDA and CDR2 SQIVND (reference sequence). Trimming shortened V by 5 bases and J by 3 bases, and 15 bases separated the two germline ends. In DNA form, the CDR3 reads TGTGCCAGTAGTTTAAGGAGGGGGGGTACAGATACGCAGTATTTT. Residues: CASSLRRGGTDTQYF.

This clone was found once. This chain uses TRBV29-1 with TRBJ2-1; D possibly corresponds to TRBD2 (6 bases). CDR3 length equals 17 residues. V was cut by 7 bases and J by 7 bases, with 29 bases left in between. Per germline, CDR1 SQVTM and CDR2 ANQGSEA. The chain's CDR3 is CSAPTLNQRAGINEQFF. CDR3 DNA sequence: TGCAGCGCACCTACCCTTAACCAGCGGGCCGGCATTAATGAGCAGTTCTTC.

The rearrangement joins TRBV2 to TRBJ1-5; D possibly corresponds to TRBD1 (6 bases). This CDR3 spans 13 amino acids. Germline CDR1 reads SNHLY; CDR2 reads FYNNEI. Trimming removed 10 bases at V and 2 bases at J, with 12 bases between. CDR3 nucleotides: TGTGCCACCCAACAGGGCCGCAATCAGCCCCAGCATTTT. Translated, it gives CATQQGRNQPQHF. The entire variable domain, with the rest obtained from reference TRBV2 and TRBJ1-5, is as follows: EPEVTQTPSHQVTQMGQEVILRCVPISNHLYFYWYRQILGQKVEFLVSFYNNEISEKSEIFDDQFSVERPDGSNFTLKIRSTKLEDSAMYFCATQQGRNQPQHFGDGTRLSIL.

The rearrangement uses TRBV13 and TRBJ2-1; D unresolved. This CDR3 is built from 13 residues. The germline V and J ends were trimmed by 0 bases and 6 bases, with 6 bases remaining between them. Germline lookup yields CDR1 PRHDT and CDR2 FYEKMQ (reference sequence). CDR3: CASSLGSGNEQFF. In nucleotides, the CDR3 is TGTGCCAGCAGCTTAGGATCAGGCAATGAGCAGTTCTTC.

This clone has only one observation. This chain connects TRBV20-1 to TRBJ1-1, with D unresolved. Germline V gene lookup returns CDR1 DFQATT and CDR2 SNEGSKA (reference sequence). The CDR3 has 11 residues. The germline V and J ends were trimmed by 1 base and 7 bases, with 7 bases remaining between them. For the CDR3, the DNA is TGCAGTGCTAGAGCAATCAGTGAAGCTTTCTTT. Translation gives CSARAISEAFF.

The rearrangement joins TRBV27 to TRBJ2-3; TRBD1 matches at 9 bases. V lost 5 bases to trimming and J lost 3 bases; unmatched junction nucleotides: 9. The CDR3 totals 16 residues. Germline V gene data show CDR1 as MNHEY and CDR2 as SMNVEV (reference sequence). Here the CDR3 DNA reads TGTGCCAGCAGTCCCTATCGGACAGGGGAAACAGATACGCAGTATTTT. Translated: CASSPYRTGETDTQYF.

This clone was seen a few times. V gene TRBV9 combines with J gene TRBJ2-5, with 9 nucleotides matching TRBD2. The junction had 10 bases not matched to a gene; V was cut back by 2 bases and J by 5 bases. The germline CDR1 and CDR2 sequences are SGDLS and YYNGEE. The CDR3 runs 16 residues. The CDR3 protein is CASSVFGGGARETQYF. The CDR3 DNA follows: TGTGCCAGCAGCGTTTTTGGCGGGGGGGCGCGCGAGACCCAGTACTTC.

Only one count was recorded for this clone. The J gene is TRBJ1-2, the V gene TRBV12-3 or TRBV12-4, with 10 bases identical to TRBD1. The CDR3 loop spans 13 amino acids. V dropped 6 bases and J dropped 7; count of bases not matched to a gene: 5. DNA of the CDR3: TGTGCCAGCAGAAGACAGGGGGCTGGTGGCTACACCTTC. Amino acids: CASRRQGAGGYTF.

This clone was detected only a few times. Written as DNA, the CDR3 is TGTGCAAGTCGCGTAGACAACGGGGTCCCCTCCGAGCAGTACTTC. This encodes CASRVDNGVPSEQYF. This sequence joins TRBV12-2 and TRBJ2-7; TRBD2, the D gene given by the table, was not confirmed from the DNA. TRBV12-2 is a documented pseudogene. The CDR3 sequence is 15 residues long.

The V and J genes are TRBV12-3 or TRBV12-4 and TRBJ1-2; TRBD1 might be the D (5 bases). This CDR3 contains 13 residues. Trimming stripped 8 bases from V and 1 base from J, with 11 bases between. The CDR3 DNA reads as TGTGCCAGCGCCATCCAGGGTAACTATGGCTACACCTTC. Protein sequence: CASAIQGNYGYTF.

The CDR3 loop reads CASSPQLQGGYNEQFF. The CDR3 DNA reads TGTGCCAGCAGCCCTCAGTTACAGGGGGGTTACAATGAGCAGTTCTTC. The chain joins TRBV11-2 to TRBJ2-1, with 8 nucleotides matching TRBD1. The V segment lost 5 bases and the J segment 4 bases; nucleotides outside the gene matches: 10. This CDR3 has 16 residues. Germline CDR1 reads SGHAT; CDR2 reads FQNNGV.

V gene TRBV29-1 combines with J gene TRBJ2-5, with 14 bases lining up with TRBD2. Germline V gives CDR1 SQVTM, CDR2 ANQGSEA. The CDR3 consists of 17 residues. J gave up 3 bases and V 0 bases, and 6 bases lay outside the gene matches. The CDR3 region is CSVEDWEGLAGEETQYF. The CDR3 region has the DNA TGCAGCGTTGAAGATTGGGAGGGACTAGCGGGAGAAGAGACCCAGTACTTC.

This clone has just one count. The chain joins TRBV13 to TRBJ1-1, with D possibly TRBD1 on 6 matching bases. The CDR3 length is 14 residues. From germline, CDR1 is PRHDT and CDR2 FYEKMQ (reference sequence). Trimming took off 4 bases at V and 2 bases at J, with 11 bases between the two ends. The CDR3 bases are TGTGCCAGCAGCTGGGAGGGGGGAAACACTGAAGCTTTCTTT. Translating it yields CASSWEGGNTEAFF.

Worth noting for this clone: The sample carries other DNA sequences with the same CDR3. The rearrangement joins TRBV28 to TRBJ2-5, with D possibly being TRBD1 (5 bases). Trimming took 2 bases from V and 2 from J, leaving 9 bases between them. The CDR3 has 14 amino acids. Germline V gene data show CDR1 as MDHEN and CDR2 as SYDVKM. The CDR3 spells CASSLRAGQETQYF. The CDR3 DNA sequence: TGTGCCAGCAGTTTAAGGGCAGGGCAAGAGACCCAGTACTTC.

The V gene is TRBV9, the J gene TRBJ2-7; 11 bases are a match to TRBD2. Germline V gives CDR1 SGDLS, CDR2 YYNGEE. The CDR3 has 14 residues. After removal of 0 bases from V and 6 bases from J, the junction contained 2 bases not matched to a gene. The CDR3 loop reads CASSVDGTSGEQYF. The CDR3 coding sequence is TGTGCCAGCAGCGTAGATGGGACTAGCGGCGAGCAGTACTTC. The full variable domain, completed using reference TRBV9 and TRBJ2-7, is DSGVTQTPKHLITATGQRVTLRCSPRSGDLSVYWYQQSLDQGLQFLIQYYNGEERAKGNILERFSAQQFPDLHSELNLSSLELGDSALYFCASSVDGTSGEQYFGPGTRLTVT.

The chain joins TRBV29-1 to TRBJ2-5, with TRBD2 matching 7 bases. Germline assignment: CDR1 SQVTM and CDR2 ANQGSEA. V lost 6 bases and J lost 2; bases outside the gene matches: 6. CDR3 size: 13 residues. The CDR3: CSVLLGGQETQYF. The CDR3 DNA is TGCAGCGTCTTATTGGGGGGGCAAGAGACCCAGTACTTC.

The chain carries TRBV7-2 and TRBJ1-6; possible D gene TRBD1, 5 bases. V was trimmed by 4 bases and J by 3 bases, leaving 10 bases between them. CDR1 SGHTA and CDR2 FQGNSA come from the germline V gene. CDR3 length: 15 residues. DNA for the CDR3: TGTGCCAGCAGCTCGACAGTGGGCTATAATTCACCCCTCCACTTT. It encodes CASSSTVGYNSPLHF.

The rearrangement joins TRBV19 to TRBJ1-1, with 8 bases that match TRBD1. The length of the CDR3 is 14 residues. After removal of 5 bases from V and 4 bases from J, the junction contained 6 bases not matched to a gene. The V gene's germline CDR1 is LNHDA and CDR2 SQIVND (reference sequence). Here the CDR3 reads CASSVTGGGTEAFF. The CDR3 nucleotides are TGTGCCAGTAGTGTTACAGGGGGTGGCACTGAAGCTTTCTTT.